This TCR beta chain originates from a study of identifying expanded T cells in peripheral blood (dated by TCRdb to between 2018 and 2021). The study in broad terms: Separate aliquots of the same genomic DNA pool were sequenced to produce technical replicates, and four replicates were compared in pairs. Study-wide conclusions, independent of this receptor: In all healthy donors, the variance in clone template counts between samples taken around two weeks apart rose significantly as total template count increased. The authors expected that biological variance in healthy repertoires might rise further over much longer intervals, such as months to years. The beta-binomial model significantly reduced the number of clones called differentially abundant and the false-positive rate across all healthy-donor time intervals. The binomial model flagged 0.95 to 1.5 differentially abundant clones between technical replicates but about 16 over around two weeks and about 19 over approximately 4 weeks.

During the collection period, no immune events, such as infections, were documented for the healthy donors. Blood repertoires from healthy donors were used as a training cohort for calibrating time-dependent variance in a beta-binomial model of differential abundance of T-cell clones. The training cohort was composed of some ten healthy donors, 3 female and 7 male. On average the donors were around 45 years old, and their ages spanned roughly 29 to 70 years. Whole blood was collected from each healthy donor at three time points spaced 2 to 3 weeks apart and obtained from a commercial supplier. For immunosequencing, genomic DNA was extracted from whole blood that had not been sorted. The CDR3 spans 15 residues, from the cysteine through the phenylalanine. The entry retains the CDR3 DNA only, 45 bases that are in frame from base 1. CDR1 LGHNA and CDR2 YSLEER are derived from the germline V gene. Trimming at the junction amounts to 0 bases on V and 4 bases on J, and the germline ends lie 10 bases apart.

TCRbeta CDR3 regions were profiled by bias-controlled multiplex PCR amplification of genomic DNA with the immunoSEQ Assay. The study's processing was this. The absolute abundance of each unique TCRbeta CDR3 region was quantified after sequences were collapsed and filtered. Differential abundance was assessed using a binomial (Fisher-equivalent) model and a beta-binomial model in which time-dependent variance fitted from healthy donors was added. Clones with fewer than 5 combined templates were removed, and a clone was called differentially abundant if the clone's Benjamini-Hochberg FDR was below 0.01. Using the form v = (b*log(k)+a)^2, the beta-binomial variance was modeled as a function of the total template count across the two samples. As stored in TCRdb, this immuneACCESS dataset retains in-frame rearrangements with V and J assigned. A fraction of the clones does not appear; measured against another copy, unresolved V genes explain less than half of the discrepancy, and the remainder lacks a known reason. V and J calls and clone size are those listed in that table; D and trimming were worked out from the DNA. This sample gives 120,000 or so clones in total; roughly 82% of them show up just once. Together, the top ten hold 3.3% of the sample.

For this clone: Its antigen specificity is not known. Base qualities are not at hand, and no much larger clone is one base apart.

The sequence came from a person between 18 and 69 years old in good health. Material: blood. In this chain, TRBV4-3 is recombined with TRBJ1-3, with the D gene not confidently named. The bases read TGCGCCAGCAGCCAAGATTGGACCCCCGGAAACACCATATATTTT. Its translation reads: CASSQDWTPGNTIYF.